These 23 T cell receptor beta chains originate from one sample sequenced in a study of cytomegalovirus exposure and HLA in healthy donors. Sequenced by immunoSEQ multiplex PCR; TCRdb stores in-frame clones only, minus some. The sample lists around 150,000 clones, roughly 95% seen once, with approximately 0.97% in the top ten. The source material was PBMCs. The origin of the receptors is a woman aged 18 to 35 in good health and CMV-seronegative.

This chain links TRBV9 with TRBJ2-5; D may be TRBD1 (7 bases). Per the germline V gene, CDR1 is SGDLS and CDR2 is YYNGEE. V lost 5 bases to trimming and J lost 2 bases, with 16 bases between them. The CDR3 sequence is 15 residues long. As DNA, the CDR3 is TGTGCCAGCAGTCAGGAGGGACAGCCTCAAGAGACCCAGTACTTC. It is translated as CASSQEGQPQETQYF. Based on the CDR3 plus reference TRBV9 and TRBJ2-5, the full variable domain is DSGVTQTPKHLITATGQRVTLRCSPRSGDLSVYWYQQSLDQGLQFLIQYYNGEERAKGNILERFSAQQFPDLHSELNLSSLELGDSALYFCASSQEGQPQETQYFGPGTRLLVL.

The table lists this clone with a count of one. The genes are TRBV9 and TRBJ1-2; TRBD1 matches at 7 bases. After removal of 1 base from V and 4 bases from J, the junction contained 13 bases not matched to a gene. Germline V gene data show CDR1 as SGDLS and CDR2 as YYNGEE. The CDR3 has 17 residues. CDR3 protein: CASSVIPPGGPSYGYTF. CDR3 DNA sequence: TGTGCCAGCAGCGTAATCCCCCCAGGGGGACCAAGCTATGGCTACACCTTC.

The CDR3: CASSRTTSHYGYTF. The CDR3 nucleotides are TGTGCCAGCAGCCGAACGACAAGCCACTATGGCTACACCTTC. The chain uses TRBV6-5 and TRBJ1-2; no firm D call. Trimming took 6 bases from V and 3 from J, leaving 14 bases between them. Germline V gene lookup returns CDR1 MNHEY and CDR2 SVGAGI. This CDR3 is 14 amino acids long.

V is TRBV30 and J is TRBJ1-5, with 8 bases fitting TRBD1. This CDR3 is built from 13 residues. V shed 5 bases and J 4 bases; nucleotides not matched to a gene: 4. CDR1 and CDR2 (germline): GTSNPN, SVGIG (reference sequence). The CDR3 sequence is CAWGRGPNQPQHF. CDR3 sequence (DNA): TGTGCCTGGGGCAGGGGGCCGAATCAGCCCCAGCATTTT.

The rearrangement uses TRBV4-1 and TRBJ1-1; 7 bases are shared with TRBD1. The CDR3 spans 14 residues. CDR1 and CDR2 (germline): MGHRA, YSYEKL. V shed 2 bases and J 3 bases; nucleotides not matched to a gene: 3. The CDR3 spells CASSQLQGYTEAFF. DNA for the CDR3: TGCGCCAGCAGCCAACTACAGGGGTACACTGAAGCTTTCTTT.

The rearrangement uses TRBV6-1 and TRBJ2-5, with a tentative D call TRBD2 (5 bases). CDR1 MNHNS and CDR2 SASEGT come from the germline V gene. The CDR3 runs to 13 residues. Between the trimmed V and J ends, which lost 7 bases and 4 bases, there was a span of 13 bases. The CDR3 DNA sequence: TGTGCCAGCACGTTCCTAGCTATAGAGACCCAGTACTTC. Its protein is CASTFLAIETQYF.

This chain joins TRBV7-3 and TRBJ2-1, with a weak D call TRBD2 (5 bases). The V gene's germline CDR1 is SGHTA and CDR2 FQGTGA. The germline V and J ends were trimmed by 0 bases and 11 bases, with 14 bases remaining between them. CDR3 length: 14 residues. CDR3 residues: CASSLTPSGYQQFF. DNA of the CDR3: TGTGCCAGCAGCTTAACCCCCAGCGGCTATCAGCAGTTCTTC.

This chain joins TRBV2 and TRBJ2-7, with 9 bases fitting TRBD1. Looked up from germline, CDR1 is SNHLY and CDR2 is FYNNEI. This CDR3 contains 13 residues. V was pared by 9 bases and J by 0 bases, with 3 bases of the junction left unmatched. The CDR3 reads CASLTGGSYEQYF. CDR3 DNA: TGTGCCAGTTTGACAGGGGGCTCCTACGAGCAGTACTTC.

The chain links TRBV30 to TRBJ1-1; TRBD1 aligns across 7 bases. This CDR3 comprises 13 residues. The V gene's germline CDR1 is GTSNPN and CDR2 SVGIG (reference sequence). V trimming: 3 bases; J trimming: 3 bases; junction bases outside the gene matches: 4. The CDR3 bases are TGTGCCTGGAGAGGGACAGACCACACTGAAGCTTTCTTT. Translation gives CAWRGTDHTEAFF.

The chain carries TRBV11-2 and TRBJ2-7; TRBD1 matches at 8 bases. Germline trimming cut 3 bases from V and 2 bases from J; bases unmatched to any gene: 3. This CDR3 comprises 14 residues. In germline, CDR1 is SGHAT, CDR2 FQNNGV. Here the CDR3 reads CASSFGTGAYEQYF. The CDR3 region has the DNA TGTGCCAGCAGCTTTGGGACAGGAGCCTACGAGCAGTACTTC.

The rearrangement uses TRBV2 and TRBJ2-5; TRBD1 agrees at 12 bases. Germline trimming cut 2 bases from V and 5 bases from J; bases unmatched to any gene: 9. CDR3 length: 17 amino acids. From germline, CDR1 is SNHLY and CDR2 FYNNEI. Written as DNA, the CDR3 is TGTGCCAGCAGTGAAAACACCGGGACAGGGGGCTGGGAGACCCAGTACTTC. Its translation is CASSENTGTGGWETQYF.

This clone was observed a single time. V usage is TRBV6-5 and J usage is TRBJ1-1, with TRBD1 as a possible D gene (6 bases). The CDR3 is 14 amino acids. Germline V gene data show CDR1 as MNHEY and CDR2 as SVGAGI. V was cut by 8 bases and J by 2 bases, with 15 bases left in between. CDR3 region: CASRGAYSNTEAFF. The CDR3 nucleotides are TGTGCCAGCCGGGGGGCGTATTCAAACACTGAAGCTTTCTTT.

The V and J genes are TRBV4-2 and TRBJ1-2; 9 positions match TRBD1. The CDR3 is made up of 13 amino acids. Trimming at V came to 6 bases and at J to 3 bases, leaving 2 bases not matched to a gene. Germline-derived CDR1 and CDR2 are LGHNA and YNFKEQ. Written as DNA, the CDR3 is TGTGCCAGCAGAGACAGGGGGGACTATGGCTACACCTTC. As protein: CASRDRGDYGYTF.

The chain recombines TRBV23-1 with TRBJ1-5; no clear D gene. TRBV23-1 is an ORF; its function is uncertain. The CDR3 is 12 amino acids. The V and J ends lost 4 bases and 9 bases respectively, with 10 bases between them. DNA for the CDR3: TGCGCCAGCAGTCTTACCCTTAGGCCCCAGCATTTT. This gives the protein CASSLTLRPQHF.

This chain connects TRBV2 to TRBJ2-5; 10 nucleotides line up with TRBD2. The CDR3 is 12 residues long. The trim removed 9 bases at V and 5 bases at J, leaving 3 bases unmatched. CDR1 is SNHLY and CDR2 is FYNNEI in the germline V gene. CDR3 amino acids: CASLTSGETQYF. In nucleotides, the CDR3 is TGTGCCAGTTTGACTAGCGGGGAGACCCAGTACTTC.

This chain uses TRBV6-5 with TRBJ1-2; D is uncertain. Trimming left V 3 bases short and J 5 bases short, with 13 bases between. CDR1 and CDR2 from the germline V gene are MNHEY and SVGAGI. This CDR3 comprises 14 residues. The CDR3 DNA is TGTGCCAGCAGTTATGGTAGCAGTCGGTATGGCTACACCTTC. Translation: CASSYGSSRYGYTF.

V and J are TRBV4-1 and TRBJ2-2, with 7 positions matching TRBD2. Germline CDR1 MGHRA, CDR2 YSYEKL. The CDR3 has 15 amino acids. Trimming removed 7 bases from V and 1 base from J; junction bases left unmatched: 6. The CDR3 coding sequence is TGCGCCAGCATGAAAACGGGAGGGAACACCGGGGAGCTGTTTTTT. It codes for CASMKTGGNTGELFF.

The chain has TRBV6-6 and TRBJ1-2; D unclear. From germline, CDR1 is MNHNY and CDR2 SVGAGI (reference sequence). V was shortened by 5 bases and J by 4 bases, with 14 bases between the two germline ends. The CDR3 consists of 14 residues. CDR3 nucleotide sequence: TGTGCCAGCAGTACCTCCGGCAGCGTCTATGGCTACACCTTC. It codes for CASSTSGSVYGYTF.

The chain is built from TRBV18 and TRBJ2-7, with D perhaps TRBD1 (5 bases). CDR3 length: 16 amino acids. Trimming took 3 bases from V and 0 from J, leaving 15 bases between them. Germline CDR1 KGHSH, CDR2 LQKENI. As DNA, the CDR3 is TGTGCCAGCTCACCCCCCAGGGAACAAAGCTCCTACGAGCAGTACTTC. Protein product: CASSPPREQSSYEQYF.

V is TRBV2 and J is TRBJ2-7; D is perhaps TRBD1 (6 bases). The germline V gene encodes CDR1 SNHLY and CDR2 FYNNEI. The length of the CDR3 is 13 residues. The V gene lost 11 bases and the J gene lost 2 bases, with 16 bases spanning the gap. DNA for the CDR3: TGTGCCGGGCTACAGGGACCTACCTACGAGCAGTACTTC. Translation gives CAGLQGPTYEQYF.

The J gene is TRBJ1-1, the V gene TRBV5-1, with D perhaps matching TRBD1 (6 bases). V was shortened by 4 bases and J by 5 bases, with 18 bases between the two germline ends. This CDR3 has 15 amino acids. Germline-derived CDR1 and CDR2 are SGHRS and YFSETQ. CDR3 residues: CASSPTGQFLTEAFF. CDR3 DNA: TGCGCCAGCAGCCCTACCGGACAGTTTCTAACTGAAGCTTTCTTT.

This clone was seen just once. This rearrangement joins TRBV2 to TRBJ1-4; 8 bases are a match to TRBD1. Per germline, CDR1 SNHLY and CDR2 FYNNEI. With 0 bases clipped from V and 7 bases from J, the junction kept 4 bases outside the gene matches. There are 15 residues in the CDR3. In DNA form, the CDR3 reads TGTGCCAGCAGTGAAGCACAACAGGGGGGTGAAAAACTGTTTTTT. Translated: CASSEAQQGGEKLFF.

The chain has TRBV6-6 and TRBJ1-2, with D maybe TRBD1 (5 bases). Looked up from germline, CDR1 is MNHNY and CDR2 is SVGAGI (reference sequence). V was trimmed by 4 bases and J by 3 bases, leaving 9 bases between them. The CDR3 extends over 13 amino acids. This CDR3 is CASSWGSDYGYTF. CDR3 in DNA: TGTGCCAGCAGTTGGGGCAGCGACTATGGCTACACCTTC.